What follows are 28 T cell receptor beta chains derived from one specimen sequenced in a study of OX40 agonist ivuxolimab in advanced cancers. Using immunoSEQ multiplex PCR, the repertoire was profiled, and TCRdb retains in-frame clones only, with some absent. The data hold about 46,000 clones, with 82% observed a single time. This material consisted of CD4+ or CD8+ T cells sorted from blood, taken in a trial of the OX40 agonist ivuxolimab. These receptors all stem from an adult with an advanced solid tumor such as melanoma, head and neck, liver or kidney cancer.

CDR3: CASSQGGETQYF. Written as DNA, the CDR3 is TGTGCCAGCAGCCAAGGAGGAGAGACCCAGTACTTC. The chain joins TRBV14 to TRBJ2-5, with D unresolved. The CDR3 covers 12 residues. CDR1 SGHDN and CDR2 FVKESK come from the germline V gene. V shed 1 base and J shed 4 bases, with 4 bases lying between them. Variable domain in full (rest from reference TRBV14 and TRBJ2-5): EAGVTQFPSHSVIEKGQTVTLRCDPISGHDNLYWYRRVMGKEIKFLLHFVKESKQDESGMPNNRFLAERTGGTYSTLKVQPAELEDSGVYFCASSQGGETQYFGPGTRLLVL.

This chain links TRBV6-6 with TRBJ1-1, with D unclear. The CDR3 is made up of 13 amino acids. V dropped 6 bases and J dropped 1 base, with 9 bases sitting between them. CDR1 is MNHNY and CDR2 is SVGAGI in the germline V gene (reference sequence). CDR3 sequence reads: CASRSRENTEAFF. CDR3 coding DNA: TGTGCCAGCAGAAGCAGAGAGAACACTGAAGCTTTCTTT.

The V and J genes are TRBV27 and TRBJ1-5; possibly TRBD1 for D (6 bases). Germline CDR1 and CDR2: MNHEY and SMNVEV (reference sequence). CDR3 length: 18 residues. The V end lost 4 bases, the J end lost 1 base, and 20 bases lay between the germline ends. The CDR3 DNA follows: TGTGCCAGCAGTTCCTGGGGGACACTCGAGGAGAGCAATCAGCCCCAGCATTTT. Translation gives CASSSWGTLEESNQPQHF.

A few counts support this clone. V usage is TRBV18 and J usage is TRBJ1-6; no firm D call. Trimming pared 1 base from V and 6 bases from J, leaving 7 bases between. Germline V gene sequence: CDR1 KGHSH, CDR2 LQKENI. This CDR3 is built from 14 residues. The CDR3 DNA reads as TGTGCCAGCTCACCACAACAGTCTAATTCACCCCTCCACTTT. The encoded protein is CASSPQQSNSPLHF.

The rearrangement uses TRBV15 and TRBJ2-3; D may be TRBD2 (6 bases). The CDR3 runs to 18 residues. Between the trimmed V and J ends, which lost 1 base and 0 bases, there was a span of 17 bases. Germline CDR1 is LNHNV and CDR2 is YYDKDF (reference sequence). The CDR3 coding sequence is TGTGCCACCAGCAGAGGTCGTGGACGGGGGAGTAGCACAGATACGCAGTATTTT. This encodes CATSRGRGRGSSTDTQYF. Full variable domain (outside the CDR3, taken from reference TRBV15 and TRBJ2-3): DAMVIQNPRYQVTQFGKPVTLSCSQTLNHNVMYWYQQKSSQAPKLLFHYYDKDFNNEADTPDNFQSRRPNTSFCFLDIRSPGLGDTAMYLCATSRGRGRGSSTDTQYFGPGTRLTVL.

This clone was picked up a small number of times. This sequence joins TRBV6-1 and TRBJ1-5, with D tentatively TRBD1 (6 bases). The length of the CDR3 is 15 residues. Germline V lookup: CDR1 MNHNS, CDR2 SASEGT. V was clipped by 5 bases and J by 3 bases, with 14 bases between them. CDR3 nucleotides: TGTGCCAGCAGTCCGTACTGGACAGACAATCAGCCCCAGCATTTT. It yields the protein CASSPYWTDNQPQHF.

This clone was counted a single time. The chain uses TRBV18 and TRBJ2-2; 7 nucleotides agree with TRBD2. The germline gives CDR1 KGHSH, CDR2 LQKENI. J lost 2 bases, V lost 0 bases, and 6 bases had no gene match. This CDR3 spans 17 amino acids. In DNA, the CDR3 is TGTGCCAGCTCACCACCGCGGCAGCGGGGAAACACCGGGGAGCTGTTTTTT. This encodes CASSPPRQRGNTGELFF. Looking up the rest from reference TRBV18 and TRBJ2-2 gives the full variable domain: NAGVMQNPRHLVRRRGQEARLRCSPMKGHSHVYWYRQLPEEGLKFMVYLQKENIIDESGMPKERFSAEFPKEGPSILRIQQVVRGDSAAYFCASSPPRQRGNTGELFFGEGSRLTVL.

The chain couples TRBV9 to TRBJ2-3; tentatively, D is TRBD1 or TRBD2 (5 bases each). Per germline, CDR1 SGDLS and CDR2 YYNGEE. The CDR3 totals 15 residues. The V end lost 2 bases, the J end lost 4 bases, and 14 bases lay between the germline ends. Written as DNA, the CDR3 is TGTGCCAGCAGCGTGGGGGTCGGGCCCGCAGATACGCAGTATTTT. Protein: CASSVGVGPADTQYF. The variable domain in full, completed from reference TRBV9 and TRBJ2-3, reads DSGVTQTPKHLITATGQRVTLRCSPRSGDLSVYWYQQSLDQGLQFLIQYYNGEERAKGNILERFSAQQFPDLHSELNLSSLELGDSALYFCASSVGVGPADTQYFGPGTRLTVL.

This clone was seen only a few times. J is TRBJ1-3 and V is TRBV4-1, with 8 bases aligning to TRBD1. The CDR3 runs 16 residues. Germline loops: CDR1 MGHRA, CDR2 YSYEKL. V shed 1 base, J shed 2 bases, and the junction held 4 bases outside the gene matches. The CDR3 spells CASSQVAGQAGNTIYF. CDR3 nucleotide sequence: TGCGCCAGCAGCCAAGTCGCGGGACAGGCTGGAAACACCATATATTTT.

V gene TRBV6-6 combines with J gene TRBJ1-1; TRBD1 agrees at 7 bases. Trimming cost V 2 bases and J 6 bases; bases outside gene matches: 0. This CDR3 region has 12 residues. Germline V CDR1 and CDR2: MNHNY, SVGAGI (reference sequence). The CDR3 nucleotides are TGTGCCAGCAGTTACGGACAGGCTGAAGCTTTCTTT. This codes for CASSYGQAEAFF.

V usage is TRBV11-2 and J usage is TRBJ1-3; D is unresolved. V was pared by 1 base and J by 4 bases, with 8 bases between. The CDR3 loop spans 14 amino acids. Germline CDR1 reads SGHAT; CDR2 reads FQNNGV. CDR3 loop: CASSLVGYGNTIYF. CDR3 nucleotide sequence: TGTGCCAGCAGCTTAGTAGGATACGGAAACACCATATATTTT.

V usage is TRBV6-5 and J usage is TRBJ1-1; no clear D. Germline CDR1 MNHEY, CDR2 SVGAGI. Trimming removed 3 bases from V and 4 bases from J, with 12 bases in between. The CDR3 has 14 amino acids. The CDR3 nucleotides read TGTGCCAGCAGTTATGGTACAGTGGTCACTGAAGCTTTCTTT. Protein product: CASSYGTVVTEAFF.

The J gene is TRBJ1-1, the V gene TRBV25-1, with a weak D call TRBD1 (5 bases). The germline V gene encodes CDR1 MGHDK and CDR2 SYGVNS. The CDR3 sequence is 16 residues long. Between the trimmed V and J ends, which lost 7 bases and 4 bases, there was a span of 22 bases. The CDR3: CASTGDFGQGSTEAFF. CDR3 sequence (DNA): TGTGCCAGCACTGGTGACTTTGGTCAGGGCTCCACTGAAGCTTTCTTT.

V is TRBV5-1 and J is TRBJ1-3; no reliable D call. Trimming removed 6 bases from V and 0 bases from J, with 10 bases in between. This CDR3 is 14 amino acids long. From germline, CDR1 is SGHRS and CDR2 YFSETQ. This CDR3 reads CASKFSGSGNTIYF. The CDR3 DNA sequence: TGCGCCAGCAAGTTTTCCGGCTCTGGAAACACCATATATTTT.

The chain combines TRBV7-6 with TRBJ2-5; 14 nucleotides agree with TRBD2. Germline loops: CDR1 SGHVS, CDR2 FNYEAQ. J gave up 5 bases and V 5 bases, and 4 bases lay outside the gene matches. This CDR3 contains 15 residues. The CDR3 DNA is TGTGCCAGCAGCACGGGACTAGCGGGGGCTGAGACCCAGTACTTC. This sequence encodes CASSTGLAGAETQYF.

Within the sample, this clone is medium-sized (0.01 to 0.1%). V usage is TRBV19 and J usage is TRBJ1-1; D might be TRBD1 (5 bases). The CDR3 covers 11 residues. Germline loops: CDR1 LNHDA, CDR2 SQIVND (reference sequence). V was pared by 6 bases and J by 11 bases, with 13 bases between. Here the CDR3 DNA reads TGTGCCAGTAGGCAGGGTTTGGCTGCTTTCTTT. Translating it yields CASRQGLAAFF.

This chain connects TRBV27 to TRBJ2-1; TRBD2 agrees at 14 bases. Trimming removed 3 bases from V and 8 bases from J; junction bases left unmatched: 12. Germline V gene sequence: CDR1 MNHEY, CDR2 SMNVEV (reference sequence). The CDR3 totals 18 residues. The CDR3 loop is CASSLWGLTSGGADEQFF. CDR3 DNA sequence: TGTGCCAGCAGTTTGTGGGGATTGACTAGCGGGGGGGCGGATGAGCAGTTCTTC.

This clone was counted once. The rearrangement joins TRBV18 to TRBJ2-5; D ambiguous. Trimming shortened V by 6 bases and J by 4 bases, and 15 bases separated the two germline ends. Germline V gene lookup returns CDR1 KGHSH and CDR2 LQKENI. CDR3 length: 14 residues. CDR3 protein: CASSPKGSLETQYF. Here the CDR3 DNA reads TGTGCCAGCTCGCCCAAGGGAAGCCTAGAGACCCAGTACTTC.

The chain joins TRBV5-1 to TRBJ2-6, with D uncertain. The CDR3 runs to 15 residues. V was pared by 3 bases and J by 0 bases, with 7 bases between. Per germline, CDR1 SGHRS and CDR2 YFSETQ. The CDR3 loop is CASSWQDSGANVLTF. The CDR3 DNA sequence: TGCGCCAGCAGCTGGCAGGACTCTGGGGCCAACGTCCTGACTTTC.

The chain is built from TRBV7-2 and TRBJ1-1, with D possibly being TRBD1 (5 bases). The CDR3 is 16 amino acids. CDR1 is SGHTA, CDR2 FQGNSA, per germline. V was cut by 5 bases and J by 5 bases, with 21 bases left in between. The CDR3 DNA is TGTGCCAGCAGCAAATTAGGAGCAGGGATGAGGACTGAAGCTTTCTTT. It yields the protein CASSKLGAGMRTEAFF.

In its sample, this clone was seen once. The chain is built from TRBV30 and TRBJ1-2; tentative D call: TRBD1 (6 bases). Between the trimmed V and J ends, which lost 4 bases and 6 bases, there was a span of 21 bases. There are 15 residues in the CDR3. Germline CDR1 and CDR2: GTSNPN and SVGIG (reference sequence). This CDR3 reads CAWNLGGGGGDGYTF. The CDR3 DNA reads TGTGCCTGGAACCTGGGCGGGGGCGGAGGAGATGGCTACACCTTC.

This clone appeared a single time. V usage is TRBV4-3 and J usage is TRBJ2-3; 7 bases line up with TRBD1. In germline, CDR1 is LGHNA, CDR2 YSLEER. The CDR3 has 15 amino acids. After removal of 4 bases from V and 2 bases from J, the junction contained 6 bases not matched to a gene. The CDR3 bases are TGCGCCAGCAGCCGGCGACAGGGATCCACAGATACGCAGTATTTT. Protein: CASSRRQGSTDTQYF.

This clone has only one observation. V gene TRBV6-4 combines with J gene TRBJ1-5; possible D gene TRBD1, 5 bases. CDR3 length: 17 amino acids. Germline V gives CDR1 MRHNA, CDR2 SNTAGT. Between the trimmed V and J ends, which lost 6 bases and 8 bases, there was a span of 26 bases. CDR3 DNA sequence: TGTGCCAGCAGAAAGAATCCGGGACCCTCAAGGGAGAAGCCCCAGCATTTT. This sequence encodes CASRKNPGPSREKPQHF.

Here the CDR3 reads CASSFEGGLFEQYF. Written as DNA, the CDR3 is TGTGCCAGCAGCTTCGAGGGAGGCCTTTTCGAACAGTACTTC. The rearrangement uses TRBV5-6 and TRBJ2-7; D perhaps matches TRBD2 (6 bases). Germline V lookup: CDR1 SGHDT, CDR2 YYEEEE. The CDR3 sequence is 14 residues long. The V end lost 2 bases, the J end lost 10 bases, and 19 bases lay between the germline ends.

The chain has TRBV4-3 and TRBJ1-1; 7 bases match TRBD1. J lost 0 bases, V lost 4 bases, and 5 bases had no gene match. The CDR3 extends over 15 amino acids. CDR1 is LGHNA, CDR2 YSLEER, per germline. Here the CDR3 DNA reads TGCGCCAGCAGCCGAGCGACAGGGCTGAACACTGAAGCTTTCTTT. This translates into CASSRATGLNTEAFF.

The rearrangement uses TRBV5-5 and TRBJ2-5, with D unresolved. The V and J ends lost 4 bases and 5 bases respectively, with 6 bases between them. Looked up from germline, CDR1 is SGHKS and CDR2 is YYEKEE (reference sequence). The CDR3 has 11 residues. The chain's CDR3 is CASSGYETQYF. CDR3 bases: TGTGCCAGCAGCGGGTATGAGACCCAGTACTTC.

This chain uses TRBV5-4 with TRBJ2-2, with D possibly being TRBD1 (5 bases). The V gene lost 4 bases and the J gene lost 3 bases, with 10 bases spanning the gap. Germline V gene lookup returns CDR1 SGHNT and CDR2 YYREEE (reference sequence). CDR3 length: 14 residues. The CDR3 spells CASSQDTHTGELFF. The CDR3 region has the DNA TGTGCCAGCAGCCAGGACACCCACACCGGGGAGCTGTTTTTT.

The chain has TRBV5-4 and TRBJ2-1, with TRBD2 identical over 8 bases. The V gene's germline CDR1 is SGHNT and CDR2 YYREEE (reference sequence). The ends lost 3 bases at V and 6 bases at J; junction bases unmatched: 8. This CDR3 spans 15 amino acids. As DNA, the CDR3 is TGTGCCAGCAGCTCGCCGGAGGGACTAGGCAATGAGCAGTTCTTC. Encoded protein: CASSSPEGLGNEQFF.